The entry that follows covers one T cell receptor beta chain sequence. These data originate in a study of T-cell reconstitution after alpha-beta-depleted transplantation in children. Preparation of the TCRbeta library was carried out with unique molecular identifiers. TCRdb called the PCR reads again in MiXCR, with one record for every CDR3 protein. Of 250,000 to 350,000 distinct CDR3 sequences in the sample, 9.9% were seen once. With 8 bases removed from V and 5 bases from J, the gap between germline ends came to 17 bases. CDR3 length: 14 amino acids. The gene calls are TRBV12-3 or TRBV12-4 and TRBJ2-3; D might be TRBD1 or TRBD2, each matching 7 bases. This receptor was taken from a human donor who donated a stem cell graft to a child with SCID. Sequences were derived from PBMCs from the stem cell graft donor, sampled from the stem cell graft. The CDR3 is CASSSGGQLDTQYF. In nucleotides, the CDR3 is TGTGCCAGCTCATCGGGGGGACAGTTAGATACGCAGTATTTT.